These T cell receptor beta chains were read from a single sample in a study of T cell repertoires in cytomegalovirus infection. TCRdb reprocessed the reads via MiXCR and lists one record per CDR3 protein. The sample includes more than 250,000 distinct CDR3 sequences, roughly an eighth of them seen just once. The sequenced sample was PBMCs. Every receptor here comes from a human donor in good health (CMV status not recorded). Some clones in this sample may be carry-over from other donors' samples. CDR3s include the opening cysteine and the closing phenylalanine or tryptophan.

V	J	CDR3
TRBV7-8	TRBJ2-1	CASSLAILAGVGEQFF
TRBV27	TRBJ2-3	CASSFWQRGDTQYF
TRBV7-9	TRBJ2-7	CASSQLSGTYEQYF
TRBV7-3	TRBJ2-3	CASSLYGGAPDTQYF
TRBV7-8	TRBJ1-2	CASSLGQAGNGYTF
TRBV20-1	TRBJ2-7	CSARPQGENEQYF
TRBV7-2	TRBJ1-4	CASSSPSGLLFF
TRBV7-6	TRBJ2-2	CASSLDQGMATGELFF
TRBV7-2	TRBJ2-5	CASSLDGAVETQYF
TRBV29-1	TRBJ2-5	CSVEKGVIETQYF
TRBV14	TRBJ2-1	CASSLRTGDYNEQFF
TRBV7-2	TRBJ2-1	CASAASSYNEQFF
TRBV7-2	TRBJ2-5	CASSLGLRGETQYF
TRBV6-2/TRBV6-3	TRBJ2-7	CASSYLGQGRYEQYF
TRBV19	TRBJ2-7	CASKDRAASSYEQYF
TRBV20-1	TRBJ1-2	CSALRGAGLVSSGYTF
TRBV25-1	TRBJ2-7	CAIQLAGTYEQYF
TRBV5-1	TRBJ2-7	CASSLGLRPSSYEQYF
TRBV15	TRBJ1-2	CATSRVDGPYGYTF
TRBV6-1	TRBJ2-2	CASSDRGRTGELFF
TRBV28	TRBJ1-1	CASSGNNWRLNTEAFF
TRBV3-1	TRBJ2-2	CASSPGQEYTGELFF
TRBV25-1	TRBJ2-4	CASSEYGTGVAKNIQYF
TRBV27	TRBJ2-2	CASSVGTGVGELFF
TRBV7-8	TRBJ2-3	CASSPGLASRMGDTQYF
TRBV10-3	TRBJ2-4	CAISASDRVENIQYF
TRBV7-3	TRBJ2-2	CASSRDTGELFF
TRBV20-1	TRBJ2-5	CSARRGAETQYF
TRBV18	TRBJ2-2	CASSDTGELFF
TRBV7-2	TRBJ1-5	CASSLREFNQPQHF
TRBV5-6	TRBJ1-1	CASSSGQGPNTEAFF
TRBV7-2	TRBJ2-1	CASSLGGRGGGEQFF
TRBV2	TRBJ2-7	CASSIRTVLGEQYF
TRBV28	TRBJ2-5	CASKGVRSAWTQYF
TRBV7-6	TRBJ2-1	CASSPPGALPYNEQFF
TRBV12-3/TRBV12-4	TRBJ2-7	CASSFGPSYEQYF
TRBV5-5	TRBJ2-3	CASSPGTLSTDTQYF
TRBV29-1	TRBJ2-5	CSVERLDQETQYF
TRBV5-4	TRBJ2-1	CASSSDRGSNEQFF
TRBV6-2/TRBV6-3	TRBJ2-1	CASSYSSSSYNEQFF
TRBV12-3/TRBV12-4	TRBJ2-2	CASSWDSVTGELFF
TRBV12-3/TRBV12-4	TRBJ1-2	CASSGGGRRGYTF
TRBV20-1	TRBJ1-1	CSAIDTGQNTEAFF
TRBV7-2	TRBJ1-2	CASSLGGGPYNYGYTF
TRBV7-3	TRBJ2-2	CASSLRALPAGNTGELFF
TRBV7-6	TRBJ2-3	CASSSASSADTQYF
TRBV10-3	TRBJ2-7	CAISESSDYEQYF
TRBV20-1	TRBJ2-5	CSARDFQAGGLETQYF
TRBV7-2	TRBJ2-7	CASSLGRSSLGEQYF
TRBV7-3	TRBJ1-1	CASSLTLGTGRAFF
TRBV28	TRBJ1-2	CASSLILGGQRYGYTF
TRBV20-1	TRBJ2-7	CSARRTSGIHSYEQYF
TRBV4-3	TRBJ2-2	CASSQYRPGQGNTGELFF
TRBV7-2	TRBJ2-3	CASSLEPTTDTQYF